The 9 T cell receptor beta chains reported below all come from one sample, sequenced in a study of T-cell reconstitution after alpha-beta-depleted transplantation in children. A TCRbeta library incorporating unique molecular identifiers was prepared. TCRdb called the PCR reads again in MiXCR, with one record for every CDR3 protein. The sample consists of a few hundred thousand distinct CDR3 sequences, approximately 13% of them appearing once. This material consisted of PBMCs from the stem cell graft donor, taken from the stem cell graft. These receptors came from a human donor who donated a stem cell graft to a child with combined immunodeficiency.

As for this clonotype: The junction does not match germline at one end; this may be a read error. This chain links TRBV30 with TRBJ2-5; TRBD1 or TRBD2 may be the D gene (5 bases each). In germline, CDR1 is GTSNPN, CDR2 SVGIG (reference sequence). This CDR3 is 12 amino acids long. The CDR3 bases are TGTGCCTGGAGTTTAAGGGGAGAGACCCATTACTTC. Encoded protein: CAWSLRGETHYF.

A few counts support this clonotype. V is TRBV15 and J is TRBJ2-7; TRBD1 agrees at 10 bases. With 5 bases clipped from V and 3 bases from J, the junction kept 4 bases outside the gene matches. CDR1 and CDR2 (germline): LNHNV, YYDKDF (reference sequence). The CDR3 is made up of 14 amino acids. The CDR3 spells CATSYDRGHYEQYF. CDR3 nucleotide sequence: TGTGCCACCAGCTACGACAGGGGGCACTACGAGCAGTACTTC. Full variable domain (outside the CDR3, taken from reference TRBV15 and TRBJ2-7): DAMVIQNPRYQVTQFGKPVTLSCSQTLNHNVMYWYQQKSSQAPKLLFHYYDKDFNNEADTPDNFQSRRPNTSFCFLDIRSPGLGDTAMYLCATSYDRGHYEQYFGPGTRLTVT.

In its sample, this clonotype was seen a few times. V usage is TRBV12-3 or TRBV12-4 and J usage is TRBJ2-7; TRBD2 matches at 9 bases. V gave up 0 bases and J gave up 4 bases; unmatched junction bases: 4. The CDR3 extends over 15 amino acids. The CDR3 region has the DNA TGTGCCAGCAGTTTAGCTCTAGCGGGGTTATACGAGCAGTACTTC. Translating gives CASSLALAGLYEQYF.

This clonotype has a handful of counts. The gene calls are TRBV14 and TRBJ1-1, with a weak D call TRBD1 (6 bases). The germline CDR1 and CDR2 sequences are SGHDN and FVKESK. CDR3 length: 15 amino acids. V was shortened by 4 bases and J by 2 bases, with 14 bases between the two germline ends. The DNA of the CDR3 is TGTGCCAGCAGCCTCGATGACAGGTCTAACACTGAAGCTTTCTTT. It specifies CASSLDDRSNTEAFF.

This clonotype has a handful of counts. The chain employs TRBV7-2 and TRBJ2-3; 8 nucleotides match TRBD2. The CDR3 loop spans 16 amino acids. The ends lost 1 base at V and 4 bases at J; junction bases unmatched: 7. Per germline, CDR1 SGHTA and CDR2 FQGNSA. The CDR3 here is CASSLGAGGYSDTQYF. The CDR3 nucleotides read TGTGCCAGCAGCTTAGGGGCGGGGGGTTACTCAGATACGCAGTATTTT.

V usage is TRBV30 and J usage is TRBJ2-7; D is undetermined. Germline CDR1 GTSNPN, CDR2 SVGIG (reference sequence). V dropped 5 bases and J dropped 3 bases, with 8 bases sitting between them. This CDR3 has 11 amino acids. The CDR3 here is CAWGNSYEQYF. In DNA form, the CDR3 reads TGTGCCTGGGGAAACAGCTACGAGCAGTACTTC.

CDR3 bases: TGCAGCGTTGTTATAGGAATGACAGATACGCAGTATTTT. It encodes CSVVIGMTDTQYF. This rearrangement joins TRBV29-1 to TRBJ2-3; no reliable D call. V shed 4 bases and J shed 3 bases, with 11 bases lying between them. The CDR3 is 13 residues long. The V gene's germline CDR1 is SQVTM and CDR2 ANQGSEA.

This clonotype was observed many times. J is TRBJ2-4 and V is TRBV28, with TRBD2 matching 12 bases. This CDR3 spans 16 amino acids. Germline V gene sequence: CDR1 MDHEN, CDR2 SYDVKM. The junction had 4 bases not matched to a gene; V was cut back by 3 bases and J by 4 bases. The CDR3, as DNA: TGTGCCAGCAGTTTGGTCGGACTAGCGGGAAAAAACATTCAGTACTTC. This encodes CASSLVGLAGKNIQYF.

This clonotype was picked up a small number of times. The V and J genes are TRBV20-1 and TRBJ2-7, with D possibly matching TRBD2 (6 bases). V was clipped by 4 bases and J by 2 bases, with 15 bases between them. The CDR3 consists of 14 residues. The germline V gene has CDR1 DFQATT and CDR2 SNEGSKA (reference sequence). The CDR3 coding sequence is TGCAGTGCTACGGGGGATACATCGGCCTACGAGCAGTACTTC. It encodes CSATGDTSAYEQYF.